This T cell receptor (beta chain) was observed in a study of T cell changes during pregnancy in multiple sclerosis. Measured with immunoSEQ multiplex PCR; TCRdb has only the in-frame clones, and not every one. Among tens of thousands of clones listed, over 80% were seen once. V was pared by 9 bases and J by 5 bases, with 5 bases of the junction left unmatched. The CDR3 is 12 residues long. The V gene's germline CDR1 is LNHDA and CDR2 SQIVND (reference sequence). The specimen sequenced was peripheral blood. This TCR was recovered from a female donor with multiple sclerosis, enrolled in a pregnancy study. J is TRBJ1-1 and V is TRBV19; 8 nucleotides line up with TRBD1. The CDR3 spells CASRTGPTEAFF. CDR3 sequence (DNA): TGTGCCAGCAGGACAGGGCCGACTGAAGCTTTCTTT.